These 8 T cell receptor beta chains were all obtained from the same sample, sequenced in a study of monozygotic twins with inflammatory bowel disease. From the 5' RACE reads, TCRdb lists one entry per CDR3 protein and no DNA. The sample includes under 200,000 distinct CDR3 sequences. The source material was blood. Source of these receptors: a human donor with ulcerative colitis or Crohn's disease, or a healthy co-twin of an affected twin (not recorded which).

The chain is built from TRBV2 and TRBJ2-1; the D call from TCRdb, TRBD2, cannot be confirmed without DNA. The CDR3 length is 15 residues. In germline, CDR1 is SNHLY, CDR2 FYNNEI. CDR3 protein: CASSVLGGGLDEQFF.

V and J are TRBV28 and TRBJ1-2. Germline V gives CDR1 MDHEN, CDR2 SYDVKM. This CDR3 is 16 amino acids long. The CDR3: CASSFIGGETDYGYTF.

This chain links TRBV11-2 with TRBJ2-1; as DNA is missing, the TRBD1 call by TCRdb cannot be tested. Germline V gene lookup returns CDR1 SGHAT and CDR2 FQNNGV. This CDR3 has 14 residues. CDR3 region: CASSFRGRWNEQFF.

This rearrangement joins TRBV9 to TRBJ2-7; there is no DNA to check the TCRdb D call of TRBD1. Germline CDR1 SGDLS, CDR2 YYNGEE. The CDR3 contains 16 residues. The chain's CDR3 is CASSVDPLGQTGEQYF. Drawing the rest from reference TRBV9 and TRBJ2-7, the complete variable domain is DSGVTQTPKHLITATGQRVTLRCSPRSGDLSVYWYQQSLDQGLQFLIQYYNGEERAKGNILERFSAQQFPDLHSELNLSSLELGDSALYFCASSVDPLGQTGEQYFGPGTRLTVT.

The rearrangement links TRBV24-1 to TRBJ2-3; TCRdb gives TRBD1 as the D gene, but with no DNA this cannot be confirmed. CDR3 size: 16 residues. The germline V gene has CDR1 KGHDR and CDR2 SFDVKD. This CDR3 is CATSSGTGGRTDTQYF.

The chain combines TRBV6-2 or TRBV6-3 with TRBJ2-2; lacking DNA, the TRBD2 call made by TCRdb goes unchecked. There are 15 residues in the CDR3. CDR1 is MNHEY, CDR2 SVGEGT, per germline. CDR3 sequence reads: CASSRLAGDTGELFF.

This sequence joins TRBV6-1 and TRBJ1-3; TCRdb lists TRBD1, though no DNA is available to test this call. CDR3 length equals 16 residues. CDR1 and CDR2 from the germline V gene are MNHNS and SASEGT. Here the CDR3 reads CASRKQGSRRGNTIYF.

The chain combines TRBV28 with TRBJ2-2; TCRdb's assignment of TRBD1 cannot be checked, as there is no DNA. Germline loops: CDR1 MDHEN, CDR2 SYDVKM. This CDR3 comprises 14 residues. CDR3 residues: CASSWDRGSGELFF.